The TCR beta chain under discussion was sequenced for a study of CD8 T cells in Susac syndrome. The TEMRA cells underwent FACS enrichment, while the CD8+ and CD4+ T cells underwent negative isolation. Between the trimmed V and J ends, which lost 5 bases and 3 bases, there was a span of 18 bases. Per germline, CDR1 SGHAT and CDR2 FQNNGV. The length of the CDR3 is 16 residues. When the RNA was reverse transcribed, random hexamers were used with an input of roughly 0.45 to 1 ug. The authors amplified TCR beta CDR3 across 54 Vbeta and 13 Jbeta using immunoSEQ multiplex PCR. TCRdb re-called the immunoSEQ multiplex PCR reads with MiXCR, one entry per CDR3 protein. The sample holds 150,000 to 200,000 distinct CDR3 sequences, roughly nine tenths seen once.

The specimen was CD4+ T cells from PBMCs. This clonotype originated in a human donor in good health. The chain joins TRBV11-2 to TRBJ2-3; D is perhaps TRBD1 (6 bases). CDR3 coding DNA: TGTGCCAGCAGCAACCTCGAGGCAGGGGAGACAGATACGCAGTATTTT. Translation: CASSNLEAGETDTQYF.